The clone carrying this T cell receptor (beta chain) has a single count. Treatment in this sample: roughly 20 received Ad26.COV2.S at low or high dose, single or two shots; about 5 received placebo; per-sample allocation not given. Samples came from day 63 after the first vaccine or placebo injection. V shed 5 bases and J 3 bases; nucleotides not matched to a gene: 16. This CDR3 is built from 18 residues. Germline-derived CDR1 and CDR2 are SGHVS and FNYEAQ. The data were taken from a study of Ad26.COV2.S vaccination and SARS-CoV-2 variants. Method: immunoSEQ multiplex PCR; TCRdb's copy keeps in-frame clones and lacks some. This sample has 380,000 or so clones, with 83% found just once.

The source of this sequence is a person aged 18 to 59 who received the Ad26.COV2.S COVID-19 vaccine or a placebo. J is TRBJ2-1 and V is TRBV7-6, with 7 bases identical to TRBD2. The sample here was peripheral blood, taken in a trial of Ad26.COV2.S vaccine versus placebo. The chain's CDR3 is CASSRSPQGRELYNEQFF. CDR3 DNA sequence: TGTGCCAGCAGCCGATCACCCCAAGGGAGGGAGCTCTACAATGAGCAGTTCTTC. Complete variable domain (other parts from reference TRBV7-6 and TRBJ2-1): GAGVSQSPRYKVTKRGQDVALRCDPISGHVSLYWYRQALGQGPEFLTYFNYEAQQDKSGLPNDRFSAERPEGSISTLTIQRTEQRDSAMYRCASSRSPQGRELYNEQFFGPGTRLTVL.